This T cell receptor (beta chain) was recorded in a study of T-cell memory formation after mild COVID-19. Each CDR3 protein is one row after TCRdb ran MiXCR on the 5' RACE reads. The data contain approximately 240,000 distinct CDR3 sequences, over 15% of them singletons. The ends were cut back, 6 bases at V and 7 bases at J, with 9 bases in the middle. CDR1 and CDR2 from the germline V gene are SEHNR and FQNEAQ (reference sequence). The CDR3 extends over 11 amino acids. This clonotype was recorded only once. Its target is unknown. General study results and limits: Among clones contracting day 15 to 85, CD4/CD8 was balanced, whereas later expanders leaned CD4+.

V is TRBV7-9 and J is TRBJ1-1, with TRBD1 as a possible D gene (6 bases). Sequencing was carried out using PBMCs or a T cell subset sorted from them (not recorded which). This clonotype originated in a man aged 18 to 30 who had mild COVID-19 (a few samples of this study predate the infection). Cell type and time point are not known. DNA of the CDR3: TGTGCCAGCAGGGGACACCTTGAAGCTTTCTTT. Translated: CASRGHLEAFF.